This T cell receptor (beta chain) emerged from a study of blood T cell repertoires in COVID-19. Study-level background: Acute-phase and convalescent COVID-19 samples originated in the United States, Italy and Spain. Sources were T cells, B-cell-depleted T cells, or PBMCs; the material itself was cDNA or gDNA.

Only one count was recorded for this clone. Trimming removed 5 bases from V and 8 bases from J; junction bases left unmatched: 6. The CDR3 covers 13 residues. Germline values: CDR1 PRHDT, CDR2 FYEKMQ (reference sequence). Categorization into cohorts depended on clinical history that participants reported. Assay used: immunoSEQ multiplex PCR; TCRdb lists only in-frame clones, some missing. The sample contains roughly 380,000 clones, about 89% of which appear only once. The TCR sequence derives from a man aged 25 to 45 who had recovered from COVID-19. This sequence joins TRBV13 and TRBJ1-5; 7 nucleotides match TRBD1. The source material was PBMCs or T cells enriched from blood (not recorded which). CDR3 region: CASSQGGFEPQHF. The CDR3 nucleotides read TGTGCCAGCAGCCAGGGGGGCTTTGAGCCCCAGCATTTT.